These 26 T cell receptor beta chains were all obtained from the same sample, sequenced in a study of shared clonotypes between healthy human individuals. Assay: immunoSEQ multiplex PCR; the TCRdb copy retains only in-frame clones and omits some. In the table there are about 2.3 million clones, 85% to 95% of which are singletons. Input material: naive CD4+ T cells from PBMCs. Subset meaning: CD45RA+ positively selected. The receptor source for this set is a man aged 18 to 29 in good health. Some clones in this sample may be carry-over from other donors' samples.

The rearrangement links TRBV5-1 to TRBJ2-1; 8 positions agree with TRBD1. Germline trimming cut 3 bases from V and 0 bases from J; bases unmatched to any gene: 2. The germline V gene has CDR1 SGHRS and CDR2 YFSETQ. The CDR3 consists of 15 residues. In DNA form, the CDR3 reads TGCGCCAGCAGCTCAGGGGGCGCCTCCTACAATGAGCAGTTCTTC. Translated: CASSSGGASYNEQFF.

The chain recombines TRBV29-1 with TRBJ2-1; TRBD2 agrees at 8 bases. CDR3 size: 16 residues. Trimming at V came to 6 bases and at J to 4 bases, leaving 14 bases not matched to a gene. CDR1 and CDR2 (germline): SQVTM, ANQGSEA. The CDR3 DNA is TGCAGCGTGGAGACGGGGGGCGGGAGGAATTACAATGAGCAGTTCTTC. Translated: CSVETGGGRNYNEQFF.

The V and J genes are TRBV5-1 and TRBJ2-2; weak D call: TRBD2 (5 bases). Germline assignment: CDR1 SGHRS and CDR2 YFSETQ. The CDR3 has 16 residues. Trimming cost V 5 bases and J 4 bases, with 18 bases left between them. Here the CDR3 reads CASRTGGDAATGELFF. The CDR3 nucleotides are TGCGCCAGCAGAACCGGAGGCGATGCAGCCACCGGGGAGCTGTTTTTT. The full variable domain, in which reference TRBV5-1 and TRBJ2-2 provide the parts outside the CDR3, is KAGVTQTPRYLIKTRGQQVTLSCSPISGHRSVSWYQQTPGQGLQFLFEYFSETQRNKGNFPGRFSGRQFSNSRSEMNVSTLELGDSALYLCASRTGGDAATGELFFGEGSRLTVL.

Comment on this clone: Distinct nucleotide sequences in the sample also encode this CDR3. The J gene is TRBJ1-1, the V gene TRBV9, with D uncertain. The V end was cut by 0 bases, the J end by 1 base, with 7 bases between. CDR1 SGDLS and CDR2 YYNGEE come from the germline V gene. This CDR3 is built from 14 residues. The CDR3 DNA sequence: TGTGCCAGCAGCGTAGCAGGTGGGAACACTGAAGCTTTCTTT. It codes for CASSVAGGNTEAFF.

This clone showed up just a few times. The chain links TRBV5-1 to TRBJ2-3; the D gene is possibly TRBD1 (6 bases). CDR1 is SGHRS and CDR2 is YFSETQ in the germline V gene. Trimming left V 4 bases short and J 1 base short, with 16 bases between. The CDR3 is 16 amino acids. CDR3 in amino acids: CASSRLGALGTDTQYF. CDR3 nucleotide sequence: TGCGCCAGCAGCCGACTGGGGGCCCTGGGCACAGATACGCAGTATTTT. The full variable domain, with the rest looked up from reference TRBV5-1 and TRBJ2-3, is KAGVTQTPRYLIKTRGQQVTLSCSPISGHRSVSWYQQTPGQGLQFLFEYFSETQRNKGNFPGRFSGRQFSNSRSEMNVSTLELGDSALYLCASSRLGALGTDTQYFGPGTRLTVL.

The chain links TRBV10-3 to TRBJ2-2, with 9 positions matching TRBD1. This CDR3 region has 16 residues. After removal of 2 bases from V and 6 bases from J, the junction contained 7 bases not matched to a gene. The V gene's germline CDR1 is ENHRY and CDR2 SYGVKD. The chain's CDR3 is CAISERGQGPSGELFF. CDR3 coding DNA: TGTGCCATCAGTGAGCGGGGACAGGGTCCATCCGGGGAGCTGTTTTTT.

J is TRBJ2-5 and V is TRBV9, with a tentative D call TRBD2 (5 bases). V was pared by 0 bases and J by 9 bases, with 15 bases between. CDR1 is SGDLS, CDR2 YYNGEE, per germline. The CDR3 extends over 14 amino acids. The CDR3 nucleotides are TGTGCCAGCAGCGTAGGTCCCACGGAGGTCGCCCAGTACTTC. The encoded protein is CASSVGPTEVAQYF.

V is TRBV5-1 and J is TRBJ2-3, with 8 bases lining up with TRBD2. With V trimmed by 0 bases and J by 3 bases, 6 bases remained unmatched. Germline V gives CDR1 SGHRS, CDR2 YFSETQ. The CDR3 is 16 amino acids. This chain's CDR3 is CASSLAYSGSTDTQYF. The CDR3 nucleotides are TGCGCCAGCAGCTTGGCCTACAGCGGGAGTACAGATACGCAGTATTTT.

The chain recombines TRBV29-1 with TRBJ1-1; D call uncertain. The CDR3 spans 11 residues. The germline V and J ends were trimmed by 4 bases and 6 bases, with 9 bases remaining between them. The germline CDR1 and CDR2 sequences are SQVTM and ANQGSEA. The CDR3 DNA follows: TGCAGCGTTGCTTCCCGGGCTGAAGCTTTCTTT. The encoded protein is CSVASRAEAFF. The full variable domain, its missing parts supplied by reference TRBV29-1 and TRBJ1-1, is SAVISQKPSRDICQRGTSLTIQCQVDSQVTMMFWYRQQPGQSLTLIATANQGSEATYESGFVIDKFPISRPNLTFSTLTVSNMSPEDSSIYLCSVASRAEAFFGQGTRLTVV.

This clone has a handful of counts. This sequence joins TRBV2 and TRBJ1-5, with D perhaps matching TRBD1 (5 bases). This CDR3 region has 13 residues. CDR1 and CDR2 (germline): SNHLY, FYNNEI. Deletions cut 7 bases from V and 1 base from J, with 8 bases between. The CDR3 spells CASMGESNQPQHF. CDR3 coding DNA: TGTGCCAGCATGGGGGAGAGCAATCAGCCCCAGCATTTT.

As concerns this clone: Other DNA variants within this sample encode the same CDR3. The CDR3, as DNA: TGCGCCAGCAGCTCTAGCGGGAGAACAGATACGCAGTATTTT. Translating it yields CASSSSGRTDTQYF. This rearrangement joins TRBV5-1 to TRBJ2-3, with 10 bases fitting TRBD2. Germline assignment: CDR1 SGHRS and CDR2 YFSETQ. This CDR3 is built from 14 residues. The trim removed 3 bases at V and 3 bases at J, leaving 1 base unmatched.

This clone was seen a single time. The chain recombines TRBV6-1 with TRBJ1-2; the match to TRBD1 covers 8 bases. Germline lookup yields CDR1 MNHNS and CDR2 SASEGT. This CDR3 spans 15 amino acids. V was pared by 1 base and J by 2 bases, with 3 bases of the junction left unmatched. The CDR3 is CASSEGTGNNYGYTF. The CDR3, as DNA: TGTGCCAGCAGTGAAGGGACAGGGAACAACTATGGCTACACCTTC.

Turning to this clone: The sample holds other DNA sequences that translate to the same CDR3. The rearrangement joins TRBV10-3 to TRBJ2-5; D not certain. Looked up from germline, CDR1 is ENHRY and CDR2 is SYGVKD. The germline V and J ends were trimmed by 8 bases and 5 bases, with 9 bases remaining between them. This CDR3 has 11 amino acids. The CDR3, as DNA: TGTGCCATCTCGGGCGGCGAGACCCAGTACTTC. The encoded protein is CAISGGETQYF.

The chain links TRBV4-3 to TRBJ2-1; D call uncertain. This CDR3 spans 13 amino acids. Germline V gives CDR1 LGHNA, CDR2 YSLEER. The V end was cut by 0 bases, the J end by 10 bases, with 10 bases between. CDR3 nucleotide sequence: TGCGCCAGCAGCCAAGAATTGCGGAGAGAGCAGTTCTTC. It specifies CASSQELRREQFF.

This chain connects TRBV5-1 to TRBJ2-1; 10 nucleotides align to TRBD2. With 4 bases clipped from V and 6 bases from J, the junction kept 10 bases outside the gene matches. The CDR3 spans 16 residues. Germline CDR1 and CDR2: SGHRS and YFSETQ. CDR3 sequence: CASSHAGTSEANEQFF. CDR3 DNA: TGCGCCAGCAGCCACGCCGGGACTAGCGAGGCCAATGAGCAGTTCTTC.

V and J are TRBV7-6 and TRBJ1-2; D remains ambiguous. V lost 4 bases and J 8 bases, leaving 17 bases between the germline ends. In germline, CDR1 is SGHVS, CDR2 FNYEAQ. The CDR3 is 14 amino acids. CDR3 in amino acids: CASSSQGSSAGYTF. For the CDR3, the DNA is TGTGCCAGCAGCTCCCAAGGGTCGTCGGCGGGCTACACCTTC.

This chain uses TRBV11-3 with TRBJ2-2; D is ambiguous. Deletions cut 1 base from V and 7 bases from J, with 10 bases between. From germline, CDR1 is SGHNT and CDR2 YENEEA. The CDR3 loop spans 14 amino acids. This CDR3 is CASSLAFGVGELFF. The CDR3 DNA sequence: TGTGCCAGCAGCTTAGCTTTTGGGGTCGGGGAGCTGTTTTTT.

In this sample, this clone turned up once. The chain joins TRBV19 to TRBJ2-1; D is perhaps TRBD2 (5 bases). The V gene's germline CDR1 is LNHDA and CDR2 SQIVND (reference sequence). This CDR3 region has 13 residues. Trimming shortened V by 4 bases and J by 9 bases, and 13 bases separated the two germline ends. CDR3 DNA: TGTGCCAGTAGTAACACCTGGGGAGCTGAGCAGTTCTTC. This gives the protein CASSNTWGAEQFF.

This CDR3 reads CASSPRWREVLQETQYF. CDR3 DNA sequence: TGTGCCAGCAGCCCCCGGTGGCGGGAAGTCCTCCAAGAGACCCAGTACTTC. The chain is built from TRBV7-9 and TRBJ2-5; tentative D call: TRBD2 (6 bases). The germline CDR1 and CDR2 sequences are SEHNR and FQNEAQ (reference sequence). The CDR3 loop spans 17 amino acids. V lost 5 bases and J lost 1, with 20 bases in between.

This sequence joins TRBV7-9 and TRBJ2-5, with TRBD1 matching 7 bases. Germline CDR1 reads SEHNR; CDR2 reads FQNEAQ (reference sequence). Germline trimming cut 5 bases from V and 7 bases from J; bases unmatched to any gene: 13. The length of the CDR3 is 15 residues. In nucleotides, the CDR3 is TGTGCCAGCAGCCCAACCTCAGACAGGGTTTTGACCCAGTACTTC. Its protein product is CASSPTSDRVLTQYF. The full variable domain, rest sourced from reference TRBV7-9 and TRBJ2-5, is DTGVSQNPRHKITKRGQNVTFRCDPISEHNRLYWYRQTLGQGPEFLTYFQNEAQLEKSRLLSDRFSAERPKGSFSTLEIQRTEQGDSAMYLCASSPTSDRVLTQYFGPGTRLLVL.

The V gene is TRBV7-9, the J gene TRBJ1-1; no clear D gene. Per germline, CDR1 SEHNR and CDR2 FQNEAQ (reference sequence). Trimming took off 5 bases at V and 5 bases at J, with 15 bases between the two ends. The CDR3 has 14 amino acids. The CDR3 sequence is CASSLPQIWTEAFF. CDR3 sequence (DNA): TGTGCCAGCAGCCTCCCGCAGATCTGGACTGAAGCTTTCTTT.

The chain carries TRBV7-2 and TRBJ2-3, with TRBD1 identical over 8 bases. CDR3 length: 17 residues. Unmatched junction bases numbered 5, after V lost 0 bases and J lost 0 bases. CDR1 and CDR2 (germline): SGHTA, FQGNSA. CDR3 nucleotide sequence: TGTGCCAGCAGCTTAGCCCCGACAGGGGCTAGCACAGATACGCAGTATTTT. Translation gives CASSLAPTGASTDTQYF. The entire variable domain, with the rest obtained from reference TRBV7-2 and TRBJ2-3, is as follows: GAGVSQSPSNKVTEKGKDVELRCDPISGHTALYWYRQSLGQGLEFLIYFQGNSAPDKSGLPSDRFSAERTGGSVSTLTIQRTQQEDSAVYLCASSLAPTGASTDTQYFGPGTRLTVL.

This chain links TRBV5-1 with TRBJ2-7; D is possibly TRBD2 (6 bases). V lost 0 bases and J 0 bases, leaving 22 bases between the germline ends. The length of the CDR3 is 19 residues. Germline CDR1 SGHRS, CDR2 YFSETQ. The CDR3 spells CASSLDPRGAQAYSYEQYF. The CDR3 nucleotides read TGCGCCAGCAGCTTGGACCCGCGCGGGGCGCAGGCTTACTCCTACGAGCAGTACTTC.

The chain is built from TRBV7-2 and TRBJ1-2, with 8 bases fitting TRBD1. V was pared by 2 bases and J by 2 bases, with 4 bases of the junction left unmatched. Germline V gene data show CDR1 as SGHTA and CDR2 as FQGNSA. CDR3 length equals 15 residues. The CDR3 nucleotides read TGTGCCAGCAGCTTACCGTGGACAGGGAACTATGGCTACACCTTC. This sequence encodes CASSLPWTGNYGYTF.

This chain uses TRBV6-1 with TRBJ1-5, with D possibly TRBD1 on 6 matching bases. The germline CDR1 and CDR2 sequences are MNHNS and SASEGT. Trimming pared 7 bases from V and 2 bases from J, leaving 15 bases between. The CDR3 totals 15 residues. CDR3 loop: CASNRAKAGNQPQHF. In DNA, the CDR3 is TGTGCCAGCAACAGGGCGAAGGCGGGCAATCAGCCCCAGCATTTT.

The CDR3: CASSLEGLGGTDTQYF. CDR3 bases: TGCGCCAGCAGCTTGGAAGGGTTGGGCGGCACAGATACGCAGTATTTT. V and J are TRBV5-1 and TRBJ2-3; D ambiguous. The CDR3 spans 16 residues. Germline loops: CDR1 SGHRS, CDR2 YFSETQ. The V and J ends lost 0 bases and 1 base respectively, with 12 bases between them.